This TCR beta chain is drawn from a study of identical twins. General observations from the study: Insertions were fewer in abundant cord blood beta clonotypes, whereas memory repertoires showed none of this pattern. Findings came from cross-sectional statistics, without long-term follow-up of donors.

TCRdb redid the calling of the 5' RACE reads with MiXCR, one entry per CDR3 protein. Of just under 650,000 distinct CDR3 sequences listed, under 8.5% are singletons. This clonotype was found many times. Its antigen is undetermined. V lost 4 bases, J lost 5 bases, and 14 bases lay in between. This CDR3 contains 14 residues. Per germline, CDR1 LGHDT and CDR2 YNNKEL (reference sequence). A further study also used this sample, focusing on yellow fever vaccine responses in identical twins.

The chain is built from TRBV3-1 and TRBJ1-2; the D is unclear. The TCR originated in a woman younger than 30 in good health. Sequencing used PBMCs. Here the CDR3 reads CASSRPGSLYGYTF. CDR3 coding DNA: TGTGCCAGCAGCCGACCGGGATCCTTATATGGCTACACCTTC. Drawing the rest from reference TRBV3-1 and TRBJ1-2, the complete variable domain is DTAVSQTPKYLVTQMGNDKSIKCEQNLGHDTMYWYKQDSKKFLKIMFSYNNKELIINETVPNRFSPKSPDKAHLNLHINSLELGDSAVYFCASSRPGSLYGYTFGSGTRLTVV.